This T cell receptor (beta chain) was identified during a study of blood T cell repertoires in COVID-19. Across the study: The United States, Italy and Spain supplied acute and convalescent COVID-19 samples. T cells, B-cell-depleted T cells, or PBMCs supplied cDNA or gDNA.

The V gene lost 0 bases and the J gene lost 2 bases, with 14 bases spanning the gap. The CDR3 contains 17 residues. Per germline, CDR1 LNHNV and CDR2 YYDKDF (reference sequence). In the authors' methods: How many nucleated cells were present was estimated from reference gene primer amplification. Method: immunoSEQ multiplex PCR; TCRdb's copy keeps in-frame clones and lacks some. That table furnishes V, J and clone size, whereas the DNA furnished D and trimming. The table lists about 53,000 clones, approximately 82% of them singletons. Sequenced material: peripheral blood. The clonotype was recovered from a human donor in a cohort sampled during active COVID-19. The chain joins TRBV15 to TRBJ2-1; perhaps TRBD2 as D (6 bases). This CDR3 reads CATSRDREIIAYNEQFF. The CDR3 coding sequence is TGTGCCACCAGCAGAGATCGGGAGATCATCGCCTACAATGAGCAGTTCTTC.